Shown below are 9 T cell receptor beta chains from a single sample sequenced in a study of human T cells and chemical hapten exposure. TCRdb reanalysed the RACE reads using MiXCR and keeps one entry per CDR3 protein. The data contain 250,000 or so distinct CDR3 sequences, 7.5% to 9% of them singletons. Specified time point: pre-sensitization, week 0. Treatment indicated: therapeutic diphenylcyclopropenone sensitization with weekly scalp DPC. The sample here was whole blood, taken in connection with sensitization to the hapten diphenylcyclopropenone (DPC). Receptors were obtained from a man between 18 and 29 years old with alopecia areata. Some clones in this sample may be carry-over from other donors' samples.

This clonotype was observed a handful of times. CDR3 in amino acids: CASSQRGANGNQPQHF. CDR3 nucleotide sequence: TGTGCCAGCAGCCAACGAGGGGCTAATGGCAATCAGCCCCAGCATTTT. The chain has TRBV3-1 and TRBJ1-5; D might be TRBD1 (5 bases). From germline, CDR1 is LGHDT and CDR2 YNNKEL (reference sequence). This CDR3 is built from 16 residues. V was cut by 2 bases and J by 2 bases, with 13 bases left in between.

In this sample, this clonotype turned up many times. The chain links TRBV7-2 to TRBJ2-1; D is ambiguous. Germline CDR1 SGHTA, CDR2 FQGNSA. With 1 base removed from V and 10 bases from J, the gap between germline ends came to 5 bases. The CDR3 is made up of 11 amino acids. The CDR3 reads CASSLVVEQFF. In DNA form, the CDR3 reads TGTGCCAGCAGCTTAGTAGTCGAGCAGTTCTTC.

This clonotype has a handful of counts. V gene TRBV28 combines with J gene TRBJ2-2; D is unclear. With 3 bases removed from V and 0 bases from J, the gap between germline ends came to 14 bases. From germline, CDR1 is MDHEN and CDR2 SYDVKM. The CDR3 is 17 residues long. Written as DNA, the CDR3 is TGTGCCAGCAGTTTGTCGGGCCAGCTGACGAACACCGGGGAGCTGTTTTTT. This encodes CASSLSGQLTNTGELFF.

This clonotype was counted only a few times. This chain connects TRBV28 to TRBJ1-3; D gene unclear. Looked up from germline, CDR1 is MDHEN and CDR2 is SYDVKM. This CDR3 comprises 14 residues. Trimming took 7 bases from V and 4 from J, leaving 14 bases between them. CDR3 sequence (DNA): TGTGCCAGCAAGAGTACTCTGCCGGGAAACACCATATATTTT. Translating it yields CASKSTLPGNTIYF.

The chain is built from TRBV7-9 and TRBJ1-1; D is ambiguous. Trimming left V 6 bases short and J 1 base short, with 12 bases between. The CDR3 has 14 residues. Germline V gene sequence: CDR1 SEHNR, CDR2 FQNEAQ (reference sequence). CDR3 sequence (DNA): TGTGCCAGCAGAGTTGGGCCAGCGAACACTGAAGCTTTCTTT. Residues: CASRVGPANTEAFF.

This chain uses TRBV7-9 with TRBJ2-7, with a tentative D call TRBD1 (5 bases). V was pared by 2 bases and J by 0 bases, with 14 bases between. CDR1 SEHNR and CDR2 FQNEAQ come from the germline V gene (reference sequence). CDR3 length: 16 amino acids. CDR3 DNA sequence: TGTGCCAGCAGCTTATACTTGGGGCCTAGCTCCTACGAGCAGTACGTC. This sequence encodes CASSLYLGPSSYEQYV.

The chain uses TRBV25-1 and TRBJ1-5; 7 nucleotides match TRBD1. CDR3 size: 15 residues. CDR1 is MGHDK and CDR2 is SYGVNS in the germline V gene. Trimming at V came to 3 bases and at J to 6 bases, leaving 8 bases not matched to a gene. In DNA, the CDR3 is TGTGCCAGCAGTGAGTTCCCCAGGGGGAGTCAGCCCCAGCATTTT. It encodes CASSEFPRGSQPQHF.

This clonotype was counted a few times. This chain uses TRBV12-3 or TRBV12-4 with TRBJ2-2, with D possibly TRBD1 on 6 matching bases. The germline V and J ends were trimmed by 10 bases and 9 bases, with 21 bases remaining between them. The CDR3 runs to 14 residues. The CDR3 DNA sequence: TGTGCCACCCCGCCAACAGGGACGACGAGGGAGCTGTTTTTT. Translation: CATPPTGTTRELFF.

The gene calls are TRBV19 and TRBJ2-1, with 14 nucleotides matching TRBD2. The CDR3 is 16 amino acids. V dropped 7 bases and J dropped 2; count of bases not matched to a gene: 4. From germline, CDR1 is LNHDA and CDR2 SQIVND (reference sequence). CDR3 DNA sequence: TGTGCCAGTAACCTGGGACTAGCGGGGGCCTACAATGAGCAGTTCTTC. Its translation is CASNLGLAGAYNEQFF.